The present T cell receptor beta chain was sequenced within a study of human T cells and chemical hapten exposure. Study outcomes and limitations: Patch test score rose with PT1 expanded TCRs, significant at 8, 16, 32, not 4. TCRs whose frequency exceeded 1 in 1000 remained the same following DPC sensitization.

Unique molecular identifiers were linked by the library to individual cDNA molecules. TCRdb itself ran the RACE reads through MiXCR, one entry per CDR3 protein. The profile shows approximately 90,000 distinct CDR3 sequences, 9.5% to 11% of them singletons. Time point: patch test 2, 6 weeks after DPC sensitization. Treatment reported: therapeutic diphenylcyclopropenone sensitization with weekly scalp DPC. People who gave samples had alopecia, were 18 to 70 years old, and were suitable for DPC. This clonotype was seen ten or more times. What it recognizes is unknown. The germline V gene has CDR1 DFQATT and CDR2 SNEGSKA (reference sequence). The CDR3 runs to 16 residues. With V trimmed by 2 bases and J by 0 bases, 6 bases remained unmatched.

Specimen: whole blood, collected in connection with sensitization to the hapten diphenylcyclopropenone (DPC). The chain combines TRBV20-1 with TRBJ2-3, with TRBD2 matching over 9 bases. This clonotype originated in a man between 35 and 55 years old with alopecia areata. Some clones in this sample may be carry-over from other donors' samples. Here the CDR3 reads CSARKLAGPSTDTQYF. Here the CDR3 DNA reads TGCAGTGCTAGAAAGCTAGCGGGGCCTAGCACAGATACGCAGTATTTT.